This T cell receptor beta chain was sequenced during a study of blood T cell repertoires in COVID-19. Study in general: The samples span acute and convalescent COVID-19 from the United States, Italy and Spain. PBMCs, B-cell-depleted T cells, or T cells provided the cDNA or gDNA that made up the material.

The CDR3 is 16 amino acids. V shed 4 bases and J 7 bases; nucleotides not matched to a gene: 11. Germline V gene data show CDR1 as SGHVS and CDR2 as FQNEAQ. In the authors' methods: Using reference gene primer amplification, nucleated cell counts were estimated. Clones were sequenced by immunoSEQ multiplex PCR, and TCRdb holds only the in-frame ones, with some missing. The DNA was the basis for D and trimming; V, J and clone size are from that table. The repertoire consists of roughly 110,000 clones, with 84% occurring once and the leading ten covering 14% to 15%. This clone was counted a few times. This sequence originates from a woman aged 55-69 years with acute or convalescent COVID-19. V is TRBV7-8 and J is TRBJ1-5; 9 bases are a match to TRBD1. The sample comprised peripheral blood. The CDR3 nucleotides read TGTGCCAGCAGCTCAGCCCTGACAGGGGGACTACAGCCCCAGCATTTT. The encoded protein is CASSSALTGGLQPQHF.